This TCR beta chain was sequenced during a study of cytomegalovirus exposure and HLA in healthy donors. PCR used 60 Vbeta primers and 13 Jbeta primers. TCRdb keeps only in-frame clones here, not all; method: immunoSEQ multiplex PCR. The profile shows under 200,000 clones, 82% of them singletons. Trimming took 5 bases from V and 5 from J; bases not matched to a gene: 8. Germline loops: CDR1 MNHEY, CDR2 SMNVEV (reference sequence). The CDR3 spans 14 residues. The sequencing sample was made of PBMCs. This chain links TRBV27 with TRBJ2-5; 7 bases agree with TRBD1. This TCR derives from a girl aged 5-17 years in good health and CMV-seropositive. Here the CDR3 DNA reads TGTGCCAGCAGTCCACAGGGCAGGGGGGAGACCCAGTACTTC. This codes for CASSPQGRGETQYF.